These 22 T cell receptor beta chains came from one sample sequenced in a study of cytomegalovirus exposure and HLA in healthy donors. PCR involved 60 Vbeta and 13 Jbeta primers. Here immunoSEQ multiplex PCR was the method, and the copy in TCRdb shows in-frame clones only, minus some. Among 150,000 to 200,000 clones listed, almost 80% were seen once. Sequencing used PBMCs. The source is a man between 18 and 29 years old in good health and CMV-seropositive.

This clone was counted only a few times. The chain has TRBV6-6 and TRBJ1-4; 7 bases fit TRBD1. CDR3 length: 11 amino acids. J gave up 8 bases and V 6 bases, and 0 bases lay outside the gene matches. The germline V gene encodes CDR1 MNHNY and CDR2 SVGAGI (reference sequence). The CDR3 protein is CASRTGEKLFF. For the CDR3, the DNA is TGTGCCAGCAGGACAGGGGAAAAACTGTTTTTT.

Only a few counts were recorded for this clone. The chain uses TRBV19 and TRBJ2-5, with D unclear. The V end was cut by 7 bases, the J end by 2 bases, with 14 bases between. Germline CDR1 LNHDA, CDR2 SQIVND (reference sequence). The CDR3 contains 14 residues. CDR3 amino acids: CASNPTLEQETQYF. DNA for the CDR3: TGTGCCAGTAACCCTACCTTAGAACAAGAGACCCAGTACTTC.

This chain uses TRBV7-5 with TRBJ2-7; whether TRBD2, the table's D call, matches the DNA was not checked. TRBV7-5 is termed a pseudogene. This CDR3 has 12 amino acids. CDR3 residues: CARSLTWGGQYF. DNA for the CDR3: TGTGCCAGAAGCTTAACTTGGGGGGGGCAGTACTTC.

The chain couples TRBV10-2 to TRBJ1-3; D remains ambiguous. Trimming left V 7 bases short and J 2 bases short, with 18 bases between. This CDR3 is 16 amino acids long. Germline lookup yields CDR1 WSHSY and CDR2 SAAADI. CDR3 nucleotide sequence: TGCGCCAGCAATCTAATGTCGGGGTACCCTGGAAACACCATATATTTT. Protein product: CASNLMSGYPGNTIYF.

The chain couples TRBV28 to TRBJ1-1; no clear D gene. The CDR3 runs 15 residues. Germline CDR1 and CDR2: MDHEN and SYDVKM. V dropped 2 bases and J dropped 2 bases, with 12 bases sitting between them. The CDR3 region has the DNA TGTGCCAGCAGTTTACGCGGGGTAGGAAACACTGAAGCTTTCTTT. This gives the protein CASSLRGVGNTEAFF.

The CDR3 sequence is CASRQGQNYGYTF. CDR3 coding DNA: TGTGCCAGCAGACAGGGACAAAACTATGGCTACACCTTC. The chain joins TRBV6-6 to TRBJ1-2; TRBD1 is a possible D gene (6 bases). CDR3 length: 13 residues. Trimming took 6 bases from V and 2 from J, leaving 10 bases between them. Germline V gene lookup returns CDR1 MNHNY and CDR2 SVGAGI (reference sequence).

The DNA for the CDR3 is TGTGCCAGCAGTGAAGCCGACAGAAGCACAGATACGCAGTATTTT. As protein: CASSEADRSTDTQYF. This chain joins TRBV6-1 and TRBJ2-3; tentative D call: TRBD1 (5 bases). The CDR3 extends over 15 amino acids. V was shortened by 0 bases and J by 0 bases, with 7 bases between the two germline ends. Germline lookup yields CDR1 MNHNS and CDR2 SASEGT.

This clone was picked up a small number of times. The chain is built from TRBV5-1 and TRBJ1-2; 9 bases line up with TRBD1. The germline V gene encodes CDR1 SGHRS and CDR2 YFSETQ. The length of the CDR3 is 20 residues. V was clipped by 1 base and J by 2 bases; unmatched bases: 18. This CDR3 is CASSLRRSGTGLGVNYGYTF. CDR3 coding DNA: TGCGCCAGCAGCTTGAGGCGGAGTGGGACAGGGCTGGGGGTAAACTATGGCTACACCTTC.

This rearrangement joins TRBV15 to TRBJ2-5; TRBD1 matches at 7 bases. V dropped 4 bases and J dropped 5; count of bases not matched to a gene: 7. The CDR3 runs 14 residues. CDR1 and CDR2 (germline): LNHNV, YYDKDF (reference sequence). The CDR3: CATSNTGDGETQYF. The CDR3 nucleotides read TGTGCCACCAGCAATACAGGGGATGGGGAGACCCAGTACTTC. Full variable domain (remainder filled in from reference TRBV15 and TRBJ2-5): DAMVIQNPRYQVTQFGKPVTLSCSQTLNHNVMYWYQQKSSQAPKLLFHYYDKDFNNEADTPDNFQSRRPNTSFCFLDIRSPGLGDTAMYLCATSNTGDGETQYFGPGTRLLVL.

This chain uses TRBV19 with TRBJ1-5; the D gene is possibly TRBD1 (6 bases). V was cut by 2 bases and J by 6 bases, with 14 bases left in between. This CDR3 region has 15 residues. Germline CDR1 is LNHDA and CDR2 is SQIVND (reference sequence). The DNA of the CDR3 is TGTGCCAGTAGTATAAGCAGGGGCCTTCGTCAGCCCCAGCATTTT. Residues: CASSISRGLRQPQHF.

The rearrangement joins TRBV27 to TRBJ2-7; the D is unclear. The CDR3 is 16 residues long. CDR1 and CDR2 (germline): MNHEY, SMNVEV (reference sequence). Deletions cut 0 bases from V and 2 bases from J, with 14 bases between. CDR3 residues: CASSLSITVVAYEQYF. The DNA of the CDR3 is TGTGCCAGCAGTTTATCGATAACCGTAGTTGCCTACGAGCAGTACTTC.

This clone was detected ten times or more. CDR3 loop: CASSPGLWTYNEQFF. CDR3 DNA: TGCGCCAGCAGCCCTGGACTATGGACCTACAATGAGCAGTTCTTC. The chain carries TRBV4-1 and TRBJ2-1; perhaps TRBD2 as D (6 bases). Trimming shortened V by 4 bases and J by 2 bases, and 12 bases separated the two germline ends. The CDR3 contains 15 residues. Germline CDR1 MGHRA, CDR2 YSYEKL.

The count of this clone is one. At one boundary the junction diverges from the germline segment, which might be a read error. This chain joins TRBV28 and TRBJ2-7; 11 nucleotides match TRBD2. This CDR3 is built from 13 residues. Germline-derived CDR1 and CDR2 are MDHEN and SYDVKM. The CDR3 coding sequence is TGTGCCAGCAGTTTCCGGACTAGCGGGCGCGGAATCTTC. This encodes CASSFRTSGRGIF. The whole variable domain, filled in from reference TRBV28 and TRBJ2-7, reads DVKVTQSSRYLVKRTGEKVFLECVQDMDHENMFWYRQDPGLGLRLIYFSYDVKMKEKGDIPEGYSVSREKKERFSLILESASTNQTSMYLCASSFRTSGRGIFGPGTRLTVT.

The rearrangement uses TRBV10-1 and TRBJ1-1; a weak D match, TRBD1 (5 bases). There are 13 residues in the CDR3. Per germline, CDR1 WNHNN and CDR2 SYGVQD (reference sequence). The V end was cut by 3 bases, the J end by 13 bases, with 18 bases between. As DNA, the CDR3 is TGCGCCAGCAGTGAAGGGAACAGGCCGGTGCTTTTCTTT. Translated: CASSEGNRPVLFF.

The CDR3 nucleotides read TGTGCCAGTAGAGTTACAGGGGAAGCTTTCTTT. It translates to CASRVTGEAFF. This rearrangement joins TRBV7-9 to TRBJ1-1; TRBD1 might be the D (6 bases). CDR1 is SEHNR, CDR2 FQNEAQ, per germline (reference sequence). The V end lost 9 bases, the J end lost 8 bases, and 13 bases lay between the germline ends. This CDR3 is built from 11 residues.

This clone occurred a few times. The chain combines TRBV28 with TRBJ1-1, with TRBD1 matching over 7 bases. J lost 1 base, V lost 6 bases, and 2 bases had no gene match. The germline gives CDR1 MDHEN, CDR2 SYDVKM. The CDR3 consists of 13 residues. The CDR3 DNA is TGTGCCAGCAGGAGACAGGGGAACACTGAAGCTTTCTTT. Protein sequence: CASRRQGNTEAFF.

This chain uses TRBV27 with TRBJ2-1; D unresolved. This CDR3 is 12 amino acids long. Germline CDR1 MNHEY, CDR2 SMNVEV (reference sequence). Trimming removed 7 bases from V and 7 bases from J, with 11 bases in between. CDR3 nucleotides: TGTGCCAGCACTGGTGTGGCAAATGAGCAGTTCTTC. Its protein is CASTGVANEQFF.

There are a few counts of this clone. The rearrangement links TRBV25-1 to TRBJ1-1; a weak D match, TRBD1 (6 bases). Deletions cut 6 bases from V and 5 bases from J, with 7 bases between. The germline CDR1 and CDR2 sequences are MGHDK and SYGVNS. This CDR3 has 11 amino acids. As DNA, the CDR3 is TGTGCCAGCAGAAGGGGGACTGAAGCTTTCTTT. Its translation is CASRRGTEAFF.

In its sample, this clone was seen once. The chain links TRBV5-1 to TRBJ2-3; 9 nucleotides align to TRBD2. CDR3 length: 16 amino acids. V trimming: 0 bases; J trimming: 0 bases; junction bases outside the gene matches: 2. The germline CDR1 and CDR2 sequences are SGHRS and YFSETQ. The CDR3 protein is CASSLGLAESTDTQYF. CDR3 sequence (DNA): TGCGCCAGCAGCTTGGGACTAGCGGAGAGCACAGATACGCAGTATTTT.

The CDR3 loop is CATSRDRANTGELFF. The DNA of the CDR3 is TGTGCCACCAGCAGAGATCGTGCGAACACCGGGGAGCTGTTTTTT. This rearrangement joins TRBV15 to TRBJ2-2; D ambiguous. Germline CDR1 is LNHNV and CDR2 is YYDKDF (reference sequence). The CDR3 has 15 residues. Trimming pared 0 bases from V and 0 bases from J, leaving 5 bases between.

The J gene is TRBJ2-2, the V gene TRBV11-2; tentatively, D is TRBD1 (6 bases). The length of the CDR3 is 15 residues. Per germline, CDR1 SGHAT and CDR2 FQNNGV. V shed 4 bases and J shed 13 bases, with 22 bases lying between them. DNA of the CDR3: TGTGCCAGCAGCTCCCCTTGGACAGCGAGGGACGGGCTGTTTTTT. Protein product: CASSSPWTARDGLFF.

CDR3 in amino acids: CASSGTSGGSYNEQFF. CDR3 DNA sequence: TGCGCCAGCAGCGGGACTAGTGGGGGGTCTTACAATGAGCAGTTCTTC. The V and J genes are TRBV5-1 and TRBJ2-1; 8 nucleotides agree with TRBD2. The CDR3 extends over 16 amino acids. Germline V lookup: CDR1 SGHRS, CDR2 YFSETQ. V shed 4 bases, J shed 4 bases, and the junction held 10 bases outside the gene matches.